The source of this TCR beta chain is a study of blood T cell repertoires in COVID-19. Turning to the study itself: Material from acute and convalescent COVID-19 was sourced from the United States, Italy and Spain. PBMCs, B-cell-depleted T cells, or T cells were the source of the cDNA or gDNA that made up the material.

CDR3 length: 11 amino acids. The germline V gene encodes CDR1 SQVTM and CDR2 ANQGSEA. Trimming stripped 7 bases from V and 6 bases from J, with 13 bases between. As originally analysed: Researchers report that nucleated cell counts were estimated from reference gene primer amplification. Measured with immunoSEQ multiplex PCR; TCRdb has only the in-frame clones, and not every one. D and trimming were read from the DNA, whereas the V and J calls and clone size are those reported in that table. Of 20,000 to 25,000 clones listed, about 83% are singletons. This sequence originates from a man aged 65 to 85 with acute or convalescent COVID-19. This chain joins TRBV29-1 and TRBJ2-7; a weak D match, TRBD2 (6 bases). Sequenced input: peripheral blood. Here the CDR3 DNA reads TGCAGCGCCAGACTAGGACCCGAGCAGTACTTC. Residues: CSARLGPEQYF.